These 8 T cell receptor beta chains share one sample of origin, sequenced in a study of human T cells and chemical hapten exposure (dated by TCRdb to the early 2020s). The time point label corresponds to: healthy volunteer bleed at 2 weeks. Total RNA was extracted from unfractionated whole blood collected in Tempus Blood RNA tubes. To prepare the library, RACE was applied. Sequencing took place on a NextSeq 500. The public sequencing data were trimmed at Q25 with fastp and processed into clonotypes with MiXCR by TCRdb, which kept only in-frame beta chains. Here each entry gathers all rows of one CDR3 protein and keeps the most common genes and DNA. Recorded for this sample are 75,000 to 100,000 distinct CDR3 sequences; 8.5% to 9% of them occurred a single time. The ten biggest clones cover around 3% of the sample. Sequenced: whole blood. Receptors were obtained from a female donor in good health. Some clones in this sample may be carry-over from other donors' samples.

The table lists this clonotype with a few counts. The chain joins TRBV30 to TRBJ1-5; maybe TRBD1 (5 bases). The CDR3 has 14 amino acids. Trimming cost V 2 bases and J 6 bases, with 14 bases left between them. In germline, CDR1 is GTSNPN, CDR2 SVGIG (reference sequence). The CDR3 DNA sequence: TGTGCCTGGAGTTGGCAGGGTAGGAGTCAGCCCCAGCATTTT. Protein: CAWSWQGRSQPQHF.

In its sample, this clonotype was seen many times. This sequence joins TRBV9 and TRBJ1-4; the match to TRBD1 covers 7 bases. The CDR3 sequence is 14 residues long. The germline gives CDR1 SGDLS, CDR2 YYNGEE. V was pared by 3 bases and J by 6 bases, with 5 bases of the junction left unmatched. Here the CDR3 DNA reads TGTGCCAGCAGCGGCCGGGACAGTCATGAAAAACTGTTTTTT. Its translation is CASSGRDSHEKLFF.

This sequence joins TRBV12-3 or TRBV12-4 and TRBJ2-2; TRBD1 is a possible D gene (5 bases). V was clipped by 5 bases and J by 1 base, with 11 bases between them. The CDR3 spans 15 residues. DNA for the CDR3: TGTGCCAGCAGTGAAACAACAGGGAACACCGGGGAGCTGTTTTTT. Protein: CASSETTGNTGELFF.

This clonotype occurred a few times. V is TRBV10-3 and J is TRBJ2-3, with a weak D call TRBD2 (5 bases). The CDR3 has 12 amino acids. Germline V lookup: CDR1 ENHRY, CDR2 SYGVKD. Trimming stripped 9 bases from V and 0 bases from J, with 7 bases between. The CDR3: CAIGLSTDTQYF. For the CDR3, the DNA is TGTGCCATTGGACTGAGCACAGATACGCAGTATTTT.

The V call is TRBV20-1, the J call TRBJ2-7; no clear D. The length of the CDR3 is 13 residues. V lost 0 bases to trimming and J lost 2 bases, with 8 bases between them. Germline-derived CDR1 and CDR2 are DFQATT and SNEGSKA (reference sequence). The CDR3 loop reads CSARDRRTYEQYF. For the CDR3, the DNA is TGCAGTGCTAGAGACAGGAGAACCTACGAGCAGTACTTC.

This clonotype was recorded a few times. The chain recombines TRBV4-2 with TRBJ1-5, with D hard to call. The CDR3 runs 11 residues. Germline V CDR1 and CDR2: LGHNA, YNFKEQ. The V and J ends lost 7 bases and 5 bases respectively, with 6 bases between them. CDR3 DNA: TGTGCCAGCAAGGTCGATCAGCCCCAGCATTTT. Its protein is CASKVDQPQHF.

V and J are TRBV6-1 and TRBJ2-4, with TRBD2 matching 13 bases. V lost 6 bases and J lost 5; bases outside the gene matches: 13. CDR1 MNHNS and CDR2 SASEGT come from the germline V gene. The length of the CDR3 is 18 residues. CDR3 nucleotide sequence: TGTGCCAGCAGAGGGCAACTAGCGGGAGGGATAGGTGAAAACATTCAGTACTTC. Protein: CASRGQLAGGIGENIQYF.

About this clonotype: Germline is not matched at one junction end, which may reflect a read error. The chain couples TRBV12-5 to TRBJ1-6; the D is unclear. The germline CDR1 and CDR2 sequences are LGHNT and FRNRAP. This CDR3 has 15 residues. CDR3 sequence reads: CASGLGSIYNSSLHF. The CDR3 coding sequence is TGTGCTAGTGGTTTGGGGTCCATCTATAATTCATCCCTCCACTTT.